The 31 T cell receptor beta chains listed next were all sequenced from one sample in a study of T cell responses to AZD1222 COVID-19 vaccine. Here immunoSEQ multiplex PCR was the method, and the copy in TCRdb shows in-frame clones only, minus some. The sample contains roughly 80,000 clones, roughly 94% of which appear only once. Material: peripheral blood, obtained on day 0 of AZD1222 vaccination. The receptor set was obtained from an adult in good health.

The chain joins TRBV5-4 to TRBJ2-3, with TRBD1 identical over 8 bases. The V gene's germline CDR1 is SGHNT and CDR2 YYREEE (reference sequence). V gave up 4 bases and J gave up 8 bases; unmatched junction bases: 12. CDR3 length equals 15 residues. The DNA for the CDR3 is TGTGCCAGCAGCCCACAGGGGGTGATGGTTGGTACGCAGTATTTT. Residues: CASSPQGVMVGTQYF.

This chain connects TRBV11-2 to TRBJ2-7; tentative D call: TRBD1 (6 bases). From germline, CDR1 is SGHAT and CDR2 FQNNGV. The CDR3 is 16 amino acids. V was pared by 0 bases and J by 0 bases, with 12 bases between. CDR3 loop: CASSLDTGIASYEQYF. In DNA, the CDR3 is TGTGCCAGCAGCTTAGATACAGGGATCGCCTCCTACGAGCAGTACTTC.

V usage is TRBV3-1 (or the pseudogene TRBV3-2) and J usage is TRBJ1-4, with 7 bases fitting TRBD1. The CDR3 loop spans 16 amino acids. Germline CDR1 and CDR2: LGHDT and YNNKEL (reference sequence). V shed 3 bases and J 8 bases; nucleotides not matched to a gene: 12. CDR3 bases: TGTGCCAGCAGCCAGCTAGCCACAGGGGTCGGGGAAAAACTGTTTTTT. Protein sequence: CASSQLATGVGEKLFF.

The rearrangement links TRBV3-1 (or the pseudogene TRBV3-2) to TRBJ2-7; D not certain. The CDR3 is 13 amino acids. The V gene's germline CDR1 is LGHDT and CDR2 YNNKEL (reference sequence). Trimming removed 1 base at V and 4 bases at J, with 8 bases between. The CDR3 sequence: CASSQAPQYEQYF. CDR3 nucleotides: TGTGCCAGCAGCCAAGCTCCCCAATACGAGCAGTACTTC.

The chain is built from TRBV2 and TRBJ1-4; D gene ambiguous. V was trimmed by 4 bases and J by 5 bases, leaving 14 bases between them. Germline CDR1 is SNHLY and CDR2 is FYNNEI. The CDR3 runs to 15 residues. The CDR3 region has the DNA TGTGCCAGCAGTGGAGACCGCACTGGGAATGAAAAACTGTTTTTT. Amino acid sequence: CASSGDRTGNEKLFF.

V usage is TRBV28 and J usage is TRBJ1-5, with D maybe TRBD1 (6 bases). The V end was cut by 6 bases, the J end by 9 bases, with 15 bases between. The germline gives CDR1 MDHEN, CDR2 SYDVKM. The CDR3 runs to 13 residues. CDR3 sequence (DNA): TGTGCCAGCAGGAAGGGGGGGCAGCGGCCCCAGCATTTT. Translation gives CASRKGGQRPQHF.

The chain carries TRBV3-1 (or the pseudogene TRBV3-2) and TRBJ2-2; D gene uncertain. The CDR3 contains 14 residues. Germline V gives CDR1 LGHDT, CDR2 YNNKEL (reference sequence). The V end was cut by 6 bases, the J end by 8 bases, with 16 bases between. This CDR3 reads CASRRLGSGGELFF. The CDR3 region has the DNA TGTGCCAGCAGACGGCTCGGATCTGGGGGGGAGCTGTTTTTT.

This clone was observed a single time. The chain links TRBV30 to TRBJ2-1, with 9 bases fitting TRBD2. V shed 3 bases, J shed 5 bases, and the junction held 5 bases outside the gene matches. The CDR3 length is 14 residues. Germline V gene data show CDR1 as GTSNPN and CDR2 as SVGIG (reference sequence). DNA of the CDR3: TGTGCCTGGAGGGAACTAGCGGGTCACAATGAGCAGTTCTTC. As protein: CAWRELAGHNEQFF.

J is TRBJ2-1 and V is TRBV28, with 11 positions matching TRBD2. Unmatched junction bases numbered 12, after V lost 4 bases and J lost 7 bases. Germline-derived CDR1 and CDR2 are MDHEN and SYDVKM. This CDR3 contains 17 residues. The CDR3 protein is CASSSPDWTSGWNEQFF. The DNA of the CDR3 is TGTGCCAGCAGTTCACCGGACTGGACTAGCGGGTGGAATGAGCAGTTCTTC. The full variable domain, completed using reference TRBV28 and TRBJ2-1, is DVKVTQSSRYLVKRTGEKVFLECVQDMDHENMFWYRQDPGLGLRLIYFSYDVKMKEKGDIPEGYSVSREKKERFSLILESASTNQTSMYLCASSSPDWTSGWNEQFFGPGTRLTVL.

This chain links TRBV11-3 with TRBJ2-3, with D unclear. Germline CDR1 and CDR2: SGHNT and YENEEA. V dropped 4 bases and J dropped 4 bases, with 12 bases sitting between them. This CDR3 contains 14 residues. The CDR3 coding sequence is TGTGCCAGCAGCTCCCTGGGTGGTGCAGATACGCAGTATTTT. Protein sequence: CASSSLGGADTQYF.

The CDR3 region is CASSWGLGETYNEQFF. The CDR3 DNA is TGTGCCAGCAGCTGGGGACTAGGAGAGACCTACAATGAGCAGTTCTTC. The chain recombines TRBV7-8 with TRBJ2-1; 8 bases match TRBD2. Trimming removed 4 bases from V and 2 bases from J; junction bases left unmatched: 7. CDR1 and CDR2 from the germline V gene are SGHVS and FQNEAQ. The CDR3 is 16 amino acids.

The rearrangement uses TRBV7-9 and TRBJ2-7; TRBD1 or TRBD2 may be the D gene (5 bases each). From germline, CDR1 is SEHNR and CDR2 FQNEAQ (reference sequence). The V end lost 1 base, the J end lost 3 bases, and 10 bases lay between the germline ends. The CDR3 is made up of 14 amino acids. For the CDR3, the DNA is TGTGCCAGCAGCTTAGGGGACGGCGGCTACGAGCAGTACTTC. The encoded protein is CASSLGDGGYEQYF. The whole variable domain, remainder taken from reference TRBV7-9 and TRBJ2-7, is DTGVSQNPRHKITKRGQNVTFRCDPISEHNRLYWYRQTLGQGPEFLTYFQNEAQLEKSRLLSDRFSAERPKGSFSTLEIQRTEQGDSAMYLCASSLGDGGYEQYFGPGTRLTVT.

The rearrangement links TRBV20-1 to TRBJ2-7; no clear D gene. The germline CDR1 and CDR2 sequences are DFQATT and SNEGSKA (reference sequence). V lost 3 bases and J lost 0, with 15 bases in between. CDR3 length: 15 amino acids. DNA of the CDR3: TGCAGTGCTAGTAGAGGCACCCAAAGCTCCTACGAGCAGTACTTC. As protein: CSASRGTQSSYEQYF.

The V gene is TRBV2, the J gene TRBJ2-2, with D unresolved. This CDR3 has 16 residues. V lost 2 bases, J lost 0 bases, and 10 bases lay in between. Per germline, CDR1 SNHLY and CDR2 FYNNEI. The CDR3 loop reads CASSEFALANTGELFF. The CDR3 region has the DNA TGTGCCAGCAGTGAATTTGCTTTAGCGAACACCGGGGAGCTGTTTTTT.

The V gene is TRBV5-4, the J gene TRBJ2-7, with TRBD2 matching over 9 bases. The CDR3 has 14 amino acids. Unmatched junction bases numbered 5, after V lost 5 bases and J lost 2 bases. Germline V gene sequence: CDR1 SGHNT, CDR2 YYREEE (reference sequence). The CDR3, as DNA: TGTGCCAGCAGTCATAGCGGGAGCACCTACGAGCAGTACTTC. Translated, it gives CASSHSGSTYEQYF.

The chain combines TRBV27 with TRBJ1-2; maybe TRBD1 (5 bases). Trimming took 5 bases from V and 4 from J, leaving 14 bases between them. There are 14 residues in the CDR3. Germline V CDR1 and CDR2: MNHEY, SMNVEV (reference sequence). The CDR3, as DNA: TGTGCCAGCAGTCACCACCCGACAGCCTATGGCTACACCTTC. Protein sequence: CASSHHPTAYGYTF.

The rearrangement joins TRBV7-9 to TRBJ2-5; TRBD1 might be the D (6 bases). CDR3 length equals 14 residues. The ends were cut back, 1 base at V and 9 bases at J, with 15 bases in the middle. Germline V CDR1 and CDR2: SEHNR, FQNEAQ (reference sequence). The CDR3 sequence is CASSLEGQSRAQYF. For the CDR3, the DNA is TGTGCCAGCAGCTTAGAAGGACAGTCTAGGGCCCAGTACTTC.

The rearrangement links TRBV10-3 to TRBJ2-7; D uncertain. The CDR3 length is 11 residues. The germline CDR1 and CDR2 sequences are ENHRY and SYGVKD. V lost 1 base to trimming and J lost 5 bases, with 3 bases between them. This CDR3 is CAISEFDEQYF. The CDR3 nucleotides read TGTGCCATCAGTGAGTTTGACGAGCAGTACTTC.

The V and J genes are TRBV24-1 and TRBJ2-1; D ambiguous. Trimming cost V 5 bases and J 0 bases, with 10 bases left between them. CDR1 KGHDR and CDR2 SFDVKD come from the germline V gene. There are 15 residues in the CDR3. CDR3 sequence (DNA): TGTGCCACCAGTGTAGGACCAAGCTCCTACAATGAGCAGTTCTTC. Amino acid sequence: CATSVGPSSYNEQFF.

V gene TRBV14 combines with J gene TRBJ2-1; TRBD2 aligns across 10 bases. CDR3 size: 15 residues. CDR1 and CDR2 from the germline V gene are SGHDN and FVKESK. Germline trimming cut 1 base from V and 7 bases from J; bases unmatched to any gene: 4. CDR3 bases: TGTGCCAGCAGCCAAGTAGCGGGAGGTCGGAATGAGCAGTTCTTC. Protein sequence: CASSQVAGGRNEQFF.

This sequence joins TRBV10-3 and TRBJ2-7; D perhaps matches TRBD2 (6 bases). CDR3 length: 15 residues. Germline-derived CDR1 and CDR2 are ENHRY and SYGVKD. Trimming took off 6 bases at V and 0 bases at J, with 15 bases between the two ends. CDR3 DNA: TGTGCCATCAGCGTCCTGACTAGTTACTCCTACGAGCAGTACTTC. Translated: CAISVLTSYSYEQYF.

V gene TRBV3-1 (or the pseudogene TRBV3-2) combines with J gene TRBJ2-5, with D possibly TRBD2 on 6 matching bases. Trimming cost V 0 bases and J 7 bases, with 15 bases left between them. Germline V gives CDR1 LGHDT, CDR2 YNNKEL (reference sequence). The length of the CDR3 is 15 residues. The CDR3 bases are TGTGCCAGCAGCCAAGAACTAGCCCTACGGGGGACCCAGTACTTC. Its translation is CASSQELALRGTQYF.

Points on this clone: Its ends do not fully match the called genes, so a read error is possible. The gene calls are TRBV6-5 and TRBJ2-2, with D perhaps being TRBD1 or TRBD2 (5 bases each). Germline V gives CDR1 MNHEY, CDR2 SVGAGI. The CDR3 is 15 residues long. The CDR3 DNA is TGTGCCAGCAGTAACTCAGGGAGATACACCGGGGAGCTGTTTTTT. It specifies CASSNSGRYTGELFF.

The genes are TRBV3-1 (or the pseudogene TRBV3-2) and TRBJ1-1; D perhaps matches TRBD1 (6 bases). Germline V gene data show CDR1 as LGHDT and CDR2 as YNNKEL (reference sequence). This CDR3 spans 14 amino acids. Trimming shortened V by 6 bases and J by 4 bases, and 15 bases separated the two germline ends. In DNA, the CDR3 is TGTGCCAGCAGGCATTTCGGACAGAGCACTGAAGCTTTCTTT. It encodes CASRHFGQSTEAFF.

The rearrangement uses TRBV2 and TRBJ1-6; D is possibly TRBD1 (5 bases). Germline V gives CDR1 SNHLY, CDR2 FYNNEI. The V end lost 7 bases, the J end lost 9 bases, and 28 bases lay between the germline ends. The CDR3 consists of 18 residues. The CDR3 DNA is TGTGCCAGCATGCCAAGGGACCGAGCCCGCGGAATTCGTTCACCCCTCCACTTT. Translation: CASMPRDRARGIRSPLHF.

The chain couples TRBV18 to TRBJ2-7; D is perhaps TRBD2 (5 bases). This CDR3 has 13 amino acids. V was clipped by 0 bases and J by 4 bases, with 7 bases between them. The germline gives CDR1 KGHSH, CDR2 LQKENI. CDR3 in DNA: TGTGCCAGCTCACCACCGACGGGATACGAGCAGTACTTC. Its protein is CASSPPTGYEQYF.

The CDR3 spells CATSRGLGQGISGNTIYF. As DNA, the CDR3 is TGTGCCACCAGCAGAGGACTGGGACAGGGGATCTCTGGAAACACCATATATTTT. The V call is TRBV15, the J call TRBJ1-3, with 10 bases identical to TRBD1. The V segment lost 1 base and the J segment 0 bases; nucleotides outside the gene matches: 6. Germline assignment: CDR1 LNHNV and CDR2 YYDKDF (reference sequence). The length of the CDR3 is 18 residues.

This clone occurred a few times. CDR3 in DNA: TGTGCCAGCAGTTACCCCCGGCAGGGAGCAACTAATGAAAAACTGTTTTTT. Amino acids: CASSYPRQGATNEKLFF. This chain joins TRBV6-2 or TRBV6-3 and TRBJ1-4, with TRBD1 as a possible D gene (5 bases). Between the trimmed V and J ends, which lost 2 bases and 0 bases, there was a span of 13 bases. The CDR3 runs 17 residues. Germline assignment: CDR1 MNHEY and CDR2 SVGEGT.

The chain has TRBV14 and TRBJ1-1; 8 bases map to TRBD1. This CDR3 spans 12 amino acids. Germline loops: CDR1 SGHDN, CDR2 FVKESK. The V segment lost 5 bases and the J segment 10 bases; nucleotides outside the gene matches: 6. In nucleotides, the CDR3 is TGTGCCAGCAGCTCAGGCGACAGGGGAGCTTTCTTT. This sequence encodes CASSSGDRGAFF. Complete variable domain (other parts from reference TRBV14 and TRBJ1-1): EAGVTQFPSHSVIEKGQTVTLRCDPISGHDNLYWYRRVMGKEIKFLLHFVKESKQDESGMPNNRFLAERTGGTYSTLKVQPAELEDSGVYFCASSSGDRGAFFGQGTRLTVV.

The chain joins TRBV10-1 to TRBJ2-3; 12 bases match TRBD2. The CDR3 is 19 amino acids. V was clipped by 7 bases and J by 4 bases; unmatched bases: 18. The germline gives CDR1 WNHNN, CDR2 SYGVQD (reference sequence). The CDR3 nucleotides read TGCGCCAGCACCCAGACTAGCGGGAGTAGGGTCTGGGGGCCAGATACGCAGTATTTT. Protein product: CASTQTSGSRVWGPDTQYF.

This chain connects TRBV28 to TRBJ1-2, with 8 positions matching TRBD1. This CDR3 contains 15 residues. V shed 3 bases and J 3 bases; nucleotides not matched to a gene: 6. The germline CDR1 and CDR2 sequences are MDHEN and SYDVKM. CDR3 sequence reads: CASSLTGAPYYGYTF. CDR3 bases: TGTGCCAGCAGTTTGACAGGGGCCCCCTACTATGGCTACACCTTC.